Shown below are 9 T cell receptor beta chains from a single sample sequenced in a study of blood T cell repertoires in COVID-19. The data were produced by immunoSEQ multiplex PCR, yet TCRdb's version contains in-frame clones alone and is incomplete. The table includes around 260,000 clones, about 83% detected once. The sample consisted of peripheral blood. These receptors all stem from a woman aged 50 to 60 who had recovered from COVID-19.

V gene TRBV6-1 combines with J gene TRBJ1-1, with a possible D match to TRBD1 (5 bases). Per the germline V gene, CDR1 is MNHNS and CDR2 is SASEGT. Trimming shortened V by 4 bases and J by 3 bases, and 18 bases separated the two germline ends. This CDR3 spans 16 amino acids. In nucleotides, the CDR3 is TGTGCCAGCAGTGTCCATATATCAGGGTTCGACACTGAAGCTTTCTTT. Amino acid sequence: CASSVHISGFDTEAFF.

The chain has TRBV3-1 (or the pseudogene TRBV3-2) and TRBJ2-3, with D hard to call. Trimming pared 2 bases from V and 8 bases from J, leaving 17 bases between. The CDR3 is made up of 15 amino acids. Germline V CDR1 and CDR2: LGHDT, YNNKEL (reference sequence). Here the CDR3 DNA reads TGTGCCAGCAGCCAACCCGAACTGCCCCCAAGTACGCAGTATTTT. This translates into CASSQPELPPSTQYF.

In this sample, this clone turned up many times. The CDR3 loop is CASSDSERDEQFF. CDR3 coding DNA: TGTGCCAGCAGTGACTCAGAGAGGGATGAGCAGTTCTTC. The chain employs TRBV6-4 and TRBJ2-1, with D tentatively TRBD2 (5 bases). Germline lookup yields CDR1 MRHNA and CDR2 SNTAGT. The CDR3 loop spans 13 amino acids. V lost 0 bases and J 8 bases, leaving 8 bases between the germline ends.

V usage is TRBV30 and J usage is TRBJ1-5, with D unresolved. Germline CDR1 and CDR2: GTSNPN and SVGIG (reference sequence). The CDR3 is 14 amino acids. Trimming took off 3 bases at V and 1 base at J, with 10 bases between the two ends. The CDR3 is CAWRGSSSNQPQHF. In nucleotides, the CDR3 is TGTGCCTGGAGGGGCAGTTCAAGCAATCAGCCCCAGCATTTT.

This chain links TRBV3-1 (or the pseudogene TRBV3-2) with TRBJ1-4; the D gene is possibly TRBD1 (6 bases). The CDR3 contains 13 residues. V lost 4 bases and J 4 bases, leaving 7 bases between the germline ends. Germline V CDR1 and CDR2: LGHDT, YNNKEL (reference sequence). The CDR3 nucleotides read TGTGCCAGCAGCCGGACAGTTAATGAAAAACTGTTTTTT. Translating it yields CASSRTVNEKLFF.

Notes on this clone: Other DNA sequences in this sample translate to the same CDR3. CDR3 nucleotide sequence: TGTGCCAGCAGCTTCAGCTCCTACGAGCAGTACTTC. Translation: CASSFSSYEQYF. The chain uses TRBV7-2 and TRBJ2-7, with D hard to call. The V end lost 3 bases, the J end lost 0 bases, and 3 bases lay between the germline ends. The CDR3 runs to 12 residues. Germline CDR1 and CDR2: SGHTA and FQGNSA.

This clone came up once. The gene calls are TRBV19 and TRBJ2-2; possibly TRBD1 for D (6 bases). Per germline, CDR1 LNHDA and CDR2 SQIVND (reference sequence). V lost 5 bases to trimming and J lost 2 bases, with 12 bases between them. The CDR3 length is 15 residues. CDR3 in amino acids: CASSLGQPNTGELFF. The CDR3 bases are TGTGCCAGTAGTCTCGGACAGCCCAACACCGGGGAGCTGTTTTTT.

The J gene is TRBJ1-1, the V gene TRBV2; D not certain. Trimming stripped 5 bases from V and 1 base from J, with 5 bases between. Germline CDR1 reads SNHLY; CDR2 reads FYNNEI. The length of the CDR3 is 12 residues. This CDR3 reads CASSNWNTEAFF. CDR3 DNA: TGTGCCAGCAGTAACTGGAACACTGAAGCTTTCTTT. The full variable domain, in which reference TRBV2 and TRBJ1-1 provide the parts outside the CDR3, is EPEVTQTPSHQVTQMGQEVILRCVPISNHLYFYWYRQILGQKVEFLVSFYNNEISEKSEIFDDQFSVERPDGSNFTLKIRSTKLEDSAMYFCASSNWNTEAFFGQGTRLTVV.

This chain joins TRBV14 and TRBJ2-2; D not resolved. Germline CDR1 reads SGHDN; CDR2 reads FVKESK. The CDR3 extends over 14 amino acids. Trimming pared 2 bases from V and 2 bases from J, leaving 6 bases between. The CDR3 protein is CASSQPTNTGELFF. CDR3 in DNA: TGTGCCAGCAGCCAACCGACTAACACCGGGGAGCTGTTTTTT.